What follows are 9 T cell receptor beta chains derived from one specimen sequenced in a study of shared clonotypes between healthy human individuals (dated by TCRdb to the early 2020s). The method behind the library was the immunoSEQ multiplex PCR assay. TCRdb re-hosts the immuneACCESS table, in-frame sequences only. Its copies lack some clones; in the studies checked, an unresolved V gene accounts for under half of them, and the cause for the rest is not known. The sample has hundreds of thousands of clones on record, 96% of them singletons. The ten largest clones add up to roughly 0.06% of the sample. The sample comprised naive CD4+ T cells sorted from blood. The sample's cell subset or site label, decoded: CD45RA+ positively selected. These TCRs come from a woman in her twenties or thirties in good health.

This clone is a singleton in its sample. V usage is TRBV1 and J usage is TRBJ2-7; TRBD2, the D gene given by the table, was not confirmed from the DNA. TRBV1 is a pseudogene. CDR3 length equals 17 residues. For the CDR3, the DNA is TGCACCAGCAGCCGAAAAAGGGGAACTAGCAGTAACTACGAGCAGTACTTC. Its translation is CTSSRKRGTSSNYEQYF.

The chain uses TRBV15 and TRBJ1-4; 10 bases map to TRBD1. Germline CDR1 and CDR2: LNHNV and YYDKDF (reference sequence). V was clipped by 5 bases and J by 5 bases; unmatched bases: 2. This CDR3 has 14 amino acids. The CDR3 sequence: CATSGGQGNEKLFF. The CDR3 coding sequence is TGTGCCACCAGCGGGGGACAGGGGAATGAAAAACTGTTTTTT.

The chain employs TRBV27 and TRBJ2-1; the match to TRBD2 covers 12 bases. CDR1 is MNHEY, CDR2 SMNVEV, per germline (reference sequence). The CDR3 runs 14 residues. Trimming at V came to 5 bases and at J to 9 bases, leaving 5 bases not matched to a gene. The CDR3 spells CASSMTSGSGEQFF. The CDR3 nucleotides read TGTGCCAGCAGTATGACTAGCGGGAGTGGTGAGCAGTTCTTC.

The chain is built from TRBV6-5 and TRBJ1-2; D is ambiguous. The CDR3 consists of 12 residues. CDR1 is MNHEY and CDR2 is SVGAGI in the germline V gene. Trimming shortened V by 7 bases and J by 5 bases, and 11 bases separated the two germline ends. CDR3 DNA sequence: TGTGCCAGCAAAGACTCGCCTTATGGCTACACCTTC. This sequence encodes CASKDSPYGYTF.

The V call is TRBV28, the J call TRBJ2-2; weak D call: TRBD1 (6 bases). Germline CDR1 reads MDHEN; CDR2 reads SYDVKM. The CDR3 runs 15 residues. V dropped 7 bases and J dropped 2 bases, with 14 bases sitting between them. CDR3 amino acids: CASINRVGNTGELFF. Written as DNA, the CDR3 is TGTGCCAGCATCAACAGGGTTGGAAACACCGGGGAGCTGTTTTTT.

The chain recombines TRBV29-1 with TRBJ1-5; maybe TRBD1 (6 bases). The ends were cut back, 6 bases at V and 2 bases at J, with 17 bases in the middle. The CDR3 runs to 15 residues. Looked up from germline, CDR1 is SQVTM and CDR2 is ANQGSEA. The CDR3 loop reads CSVRTEEGGNQPQHF. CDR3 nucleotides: TGCAGCGTCCGGACGGAGGAGGGGGGCAATCAGCCCCAGCATTTT.

DNA for the CDR3: TGTGCCAGCAGTCCTGGACAGGTCCTTGAGCCCCAGCATTTT. It translates to CASSPGQVLEPQHF. The J gene is TRBJ1-5, the V gene TRBV28, with 7 bases fitting TRBD1. Germline lookup yields CDR1 MDHEN and CDR2 SYDVKM. The CDR3 is 14 amino acids. The V segment lost 5 bases and the J segment 8 bases; nucleotides outside the gene matches: 9.

The CDR3 loop is CASSVGIGDRKGYTF. The CDR3 DNA reads TGTGCCAGCAGCGTAGGTATTGGGGACCGAAAGGGCTACACCTTC. This chain links TRBV9 with TRBJ1-2; D is perhaps TRBD1 (5 bases). The ends were cut back, 0 bases at V and 8 bases at J, with 17 bases in the middle. Germline CDR1 and CDR2: SGDLS and YYNGEE. The CDR3 spans 15 residues.

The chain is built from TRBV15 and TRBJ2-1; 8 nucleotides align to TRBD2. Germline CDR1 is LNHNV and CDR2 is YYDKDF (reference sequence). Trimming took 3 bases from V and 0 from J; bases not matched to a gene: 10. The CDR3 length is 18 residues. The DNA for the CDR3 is TGTGCCACCAGCAGCCGGACTAGCCAATTTAGCTCCTACAATGAGCAGTTCTTC. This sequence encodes CATSSRTSQFSSYNEQFF.